The T cell receptor beta chain under discussion was sequenced for a study of cytomegalovirus exposure and HLA in healthy donors. The CDR3 totals 15 residues. Germline V gene data show CDR1 as SGHNT and CDR2 as YENEEA. J was trimmed by 4 bases and V by 5 bases; bases with no gene match: 4. Overall study findings and caveats: One variant, a missense change in DCLRE1C, was linked in a later analysis to TCR beta V- and J-gene trimming.

PCR involved 60 Vbeta and 13 Jbeta primers. The data were produced by immunoSEQ multiplex PCR, yet TCRdb's version contains in-frame clones alone and is incomplete. The data show about 140,000 clones, approximately 78% seen once. Nominally healthy donors provided the samples, though records likely missed some immune exposures. Concerning this clone: Its specificity is not known.

The V call is TRBV11-3, the J call TRBJ2-3, with 12 positions matching TRBD2. Sequencing was done on a sample of PBMCs. The clonotype was recovered from a woman in her forties in good health and CMV-seropositive. This chain's CDR3 is CASSVGTSGPDTQYF. DNA of the CDR3: TGTGCCAGCAGCGTCGGGACTAGCGGGCCAGATACGCAGTATTTT.